This T cell receptor beta chain was captured by sequencing in a study of T cells in localized non-small cell lung cancer. Overall study findings and caveats: Measurement of T cell clonality placed uninvolved adjacent lung highest, above the level in tumor. Higher blood T cell density tracked longer overall survival. Multi-region tumor sequencing was not done, so intratumor heterogeneity could not be excluded. Adjacent lung was found to contain a median about 50 of the top 100 tumor clones.

Repertoires were generated with immunoSEQ multiplex PCR, while TCRdb's copy carries only in-frame clones and drops some. The table shows tens of thousands of clones, with approximately 80% occurring only once. The CDR3 spans 15 residues. V lost 5 bases to trimming and J lost 5 bases; unmatched junction nucleotides: 12. Germline V lookup: CDR1 MNHEY, CDR2 SMNVEV (reference sequence). Worth noting for this clone: Its antigen is currently unknown.

The specimen was peripheral blood, collected before any cancer treatment. The rearrangement joins TRBV27 to TRBJ2-7; 7 bases align to TRBD1. This TCR came from a female donor older than 55 with stage I lung adenocarcinoma. Here the CDR3 reads CASSPSGDRAHEQYF. The CDR3 DNA reads TGTGCCAGCAGTCCCTCCGGCGACAGGGCCCACGAGCAGTACTTC.